This TCR beta chain was sequenced for a study of T cells in localized non-small cell lung cancer. Data came from immunoSEQ multiplex PCR; TCRdb stores just in-frame clones and leaves some out. The sample has tens of thousands of clones; less than 90% are singletons. Overall study results and limits: In the blood, greater T cell density corresponded to longer overall survival. Uninvolved nearby lung showed the greatest T cell clonality, exceeding that found in tumor.

On this clone: What it binds is unknown.

Deletions cut 7 bases from V and 1 base from J, with 10 bases between. Germline V gene lookup returns CDR1 SGHTA and CDR2 FQGTGA. CDR3 length: 13 residues. The V call is TRBV7-3, the J call TRBJ1-1; a possible D gene is TRBD1 (6 bases). This TCR was sampled from a male donor at least 60 years old with stage III squamous cell lung carcinoma. Sequenced here: peripheral blood, sampled before any cancer treatment. This CDR3 is CASNKQGNTEAFF. The CDR3 region has the DNA TGTGCCAGCAACAAACAGGGGAACACTGAAGCTTTCTTT.